This TCR beta chain originates from a study of blood T cell repertoires in COVID-19. The overall study: Italy, Spain and the United States were the sources of the convalescent and acute COVID-19 samples. Sources were T cells, B-cell-depleted T cells, or PBMCs; the material itself was cDNA or gDNA.

The CDR3 loop spans 15 amino acids. The J segment lost 4 bases and the V segment lost 0 bases, leaving 5 bases of the junction unmatched. Germline CDR1 is SGHRS and CDR2 is YFSETQ. Only in-frame clones appear in the TCRdb table, and some are missing; sequencing was by immunoSEQ multiplex PCR. The top ten hold roughly 3.6% of the sample, which has some 140,000 clones, roughly 78% seen once. V usage is TRBV5-1 and J usage is TRBJ2-3; 7 bases fit TRBD1. The sequenced sample was peripheral blood. The origin of this receptor is a man aged 60 to 75 with acute or convalescent COVID-19. This CDR3 is CASSLAGDRADTQYF. DNA for the CDR3: TGCGCCAGCAGCTTGGCCGGGGACAGAGCAGATACGCAGTATTTT.